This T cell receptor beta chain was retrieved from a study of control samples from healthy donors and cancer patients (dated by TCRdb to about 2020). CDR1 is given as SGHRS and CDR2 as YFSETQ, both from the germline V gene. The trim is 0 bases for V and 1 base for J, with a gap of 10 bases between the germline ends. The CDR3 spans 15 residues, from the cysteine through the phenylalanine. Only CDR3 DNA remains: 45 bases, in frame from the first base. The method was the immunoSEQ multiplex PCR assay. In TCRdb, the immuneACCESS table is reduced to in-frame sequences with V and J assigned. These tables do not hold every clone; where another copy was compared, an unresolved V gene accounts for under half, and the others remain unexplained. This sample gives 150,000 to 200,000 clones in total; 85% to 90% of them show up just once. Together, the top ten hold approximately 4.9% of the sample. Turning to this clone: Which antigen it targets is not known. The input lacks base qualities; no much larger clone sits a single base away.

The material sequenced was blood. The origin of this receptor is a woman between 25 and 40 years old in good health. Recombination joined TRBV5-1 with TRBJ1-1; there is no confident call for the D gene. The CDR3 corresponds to CASSLEAEGNTEAFF. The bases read TGCGCCAGCAGCTTGGAGGCGGAGGGGAACACTGAAGCTTTCTTT.